The rows below give T cell receptor beta chains drawn from one sample of a study of T cell clones after liver transplantation. Only in-frame clones appear in the TCRdb table, and some are missing; sequencing was by immunoSEQ multiplex PCR. Of roughly 120,000 clones listed, 90% are singletons. This specimen was CD4+ T cells from blood, taken 12 months after liver transplant. The receptors stem from a human patient who received a liver transplant. Among the T cells, some may be from the graft donor. The CDR3 runs from the conserved cysteine through the conserved F or W. A D gene is named only where the DNA matches it firmly. Only some rows state a clone size, as once, few, many or a class for expanded clones.

V gene	clone size	J gene	D gene	CDR3 DNA	CDR3 protein
TRBV12-5	-	TRBJ2-7	-	TGTGCTAGTGGTTTCCAAAGCGGGTCCCTCTCCTACGAGCAGTACTTC	CASGFQSGSLSYEQYF
TRBV15	-	TRBJ1-1	TRBD1	TGTGCCACCAGCAGATTAGGGGGCGCAAGGGTAGAAACTGAAGCTTTCTTT	CATSRLGGARVETEAFF
TRBV11-3	-	TRBJ2-2	TRBD2	TGTGCCAGCAGCTTAGCCGTAACTAGCGGGAGTTGGGGGGAGCTGTTTTTT	CASSLAVTSGSWGELFF
TRBV5-1	-	TRBJ2-7	-	TGCGCCAGCAGGATAGCGGATCCCTACGAGCAGTACTTC	CASRIADPYEQYF
TRBV6-1	once	TRBJ2-1	-	TGTGCCAGCAGGGATAGCGGCCTGACGTATGAGCAGTTCTTC	CASRDSGLTYEQFF
TRBV28	-	TRBJ1-5	TRBD1	TGTGCCAGCCACCAACTGGGACAGACAAGCAATCAGCCCCAGCATTTT	CASHQLGQTSNQPQHF
TRBV29-1	-	TRBJ2-2	-	TGCAGCGCTAGTAATGGCGGGGAGCTGTTTTTT	CSASNGGELFF
TRBV5-1	-	TRBJ2-2	-	TGCGCCAGCAGTAAGGAGAACACCGGGGAGCTGTTTTTT	CASSKENTGELFF
TRBV20-1	-	TRBJ2-5	-	TGCAGTGCTGCCGGGGAGACCCAGTACTTC	CSAAGETQYF
TRBV5-1	-	TRBJ1-1	-	TGCGCCAGCAGCTTGCTTGGGTTTACTGAAGCTTTCTTT	CASSLLGFTEAFF
TRBV28	once	TRBJ1-5	TRBD1	TGTGCCAGCAGGGCCGGGACAGGGGTCCAGCCCCAGCATTTT	CASRAGTGVQPQHF
TRBV5-4	-	TRBJ2-5	TRBD1	TGTGCCAGCAGCTTACAGGGGGAAGAGACCCAGTACTTC	CASSLQGEETQYF
TRBV5-1	-	TRBJ2-3	TRBD2	TGCGCCAGCAGCTTTGGAGCGGGAAGCACAGATACGCAGTATTTT	CASSFGAGSTDTQYF
TRBV5-6	-	TRBJ2-7	-	TGTGCCAGCAGCCGTACGGGGCACTCCTACGAGCAGTACTTC	CASSRTGHSYEQYF
TRBV5-3	once	TRBJ1-1	-	TGTGCCAGAAGCTTGGGGTCAAATTACAGCGACACTGAAGCTTTCTTT	CARSLGSNYSDTEAFF
TRBV28	once	TRBJ2-7	-	TGTGCCAGCAGGAGCGGTCCCTACGAGCAGTACTTC	CASRSGPYEQYF
TRBV30	once	TRBJ2-3	TRBD2	TGTGCCTGGAGAGACAGACCGGGACTAGCGACCAGCACAGATACGCAGTATTTT	CAWRDRPGLATSTDTQYF
TRBV5-1	-	TRBJ1-1	TRBD1	TGCGCCAGCAGCCCCAGACAGGGAGCACTGAACACTGAAGCTTTCTTT	CASSPRQGALNTEAFF
TRBV2	-	TRBJ1-1	-	TGTGCCAGCAGTGAAGCGCGGGGGGCGAACACTGAAGCTTTCTTT	CASSEARGANTEAFF
TRBV6-4	-	TRBJ2-3	-	TGTGCCAGCAGTGACCCGTGGAGCACAGATACGCAGTATTTT	CASSDPWSTDTQYF
TRBV5-1	-	TRBJ2-7	TRBD2	TGCGCCAGCAGCTCTAGCGGGAGGGCCTACGAGCAGTACTTC	CASSSSGRAYEQYF
TRBV18	-	TRBJ2-1	-	TGTGCCAGCTCACCGAGCGCTATTACCCATGAGCAGTTCTTC	CASSPSAITHEQFF
TRBV5-5	-	TRBJ1-1	-	TGTGCCAGCAGCTGGACGGTGAACACTGAAGCTTTCTTT	CASSWTVNTEAFF
TRBV5-4	-	TRBJ2-3	TRBD2	TGTGCCAGCAGCGCAGGGACTAGCGGTCACACAGATACGCAGTATTTT	CASSAGTSGHTDTQYF
TRBV14	-	TRBJ2-1	-	TGTGCCAGCAGCCAAGTTACAGGGTCGAGTGAGCAGTTCTTC	CASSQVTGSSEQFF
TRBV11-3	-	TRBJ1-4	TRBD1	TGTGCCAGCAGCTTCCGGGACAGCCCAAATGAAAAACTGTTTTTT	CASSFRDSPNEKLFF